The 32 T cell receptor beta chains in this list originate from one sample, sequenced in a study of blood T cell repertoires in COVID-19. The table came from immunoSEQ multiplex PCR; TCRdb's copy has only in-frame clones and leaves some out. The sample carries 55,000 or so clones, 90% recorded once. Specimen: peripheral blood. The receptors were gathered from a man in his forties or fifties with acute or convalescent COVID-19.

V is TRBV24-1 and J is TRBJ2-2; no clear D. Germline CDR1 is KGHDR and CDR2 is SFDVKD. The CDR3 runs to 13 residues. V lost 6 bases to trimming and J lost 0 bases, with 4 bases between them. This CDR3 reads CATSTTNTGELFF. The CDR3 coding sequence is TGTGCCACCAGTACTACGAACACCGGGGAGCTGTTTTTT.

The chain is built from TRBV6-5 and TRBJ1-2, with unresolved D. In germline, CDR1 is MNHEY, CDR2 SVGAGI. The CDR3 covers 14 residues. Trimming removed 2 bases at V and 1 base at J, with 8 bases between. In nucleotides, the CDR3 is TGTGCCAGCAGTTACCATAACAGTAACTATGGCTACACCTTC. Translating it yields CASSYHNSNYGYTF.

V usage is TRBV28 and J usage is TRBJ2-7; D call uncertain. The CDR3 has 13 residues. Germline V lookup: CDR1 MDHEN, CDR2 SYDVKM. The germline V and J ends were trimmed by 2 bases and 2 bases, with 7 bases remaining between them. The CDR3 reads CASSLAQPYEQYF. The CDR3 nucleotides read TGTGCCAGCAGTTTAGCACAGCCCTACGAGCAGTACTTC.

This chain connects TRBV5-6 to TRBJ1-2; D gene ambiguous. Germline assignment: CDR1 SGHDT and CDR2 YYEEEE. CDR3 size: 11 residues. The V and J ends lost 1 base and 8 bases respectively, with 6 bases between them. The CDR3 is CASSLTEGYTF. The CDR3 coding sequence is TGTGCCAGCAGCTTGACGGAGGGCTACACCTTC.

This rearrangement joins TRBV6-6 to TRBJ2-5; D ambiguous. The CDR3 has 13 amino acids. Germline V CDR1 and CDR2: MNHNY, SVGAGI (reference sequence). The V and J ends lost 0 bases and 7 bases respectively, with 9 bases between them. In nucleotides, the CDR3 is TGTGCCAGCAGTTACTCGATCTCGGGGACCCAGTACTTC. This gives the protein CASSYSISGTQYF.

The chain carries TRBV10-1 and TRBJ2-2; maybe TRBD2 (6 bases). V lost 2 bases, J lost 5 bases, and 15 bases lay in between. The CDR3 is 16 residues long. Germline V gives CDR1 WNHNN, CDR2 SYGVQD (reference sequence). CDR3 protein: CASSENGGSSTGELFF. Written as DNA, the CDR3 is TGCGCCAGCAGTGAGAACGGGGGAAGTAGTACCGGGGAGCTGTTTTTT.

The chain uses TRBV28 and TRBJ2-4; D not certain. V lost 3 bases, J lost 4 bases, and 4 bases lay in between. This CDR3 has 12 amino acids. CDR1 and CDR2 (germline): MDHEN, SYDVKM. The CDR3 DNA reads as TGTGCCAGCAGTTTCAGAAAAAACATTCAGTACTTC. Amino acids: CASSFRKNIQYF.

The gene calls are TRBV4-1 and TRBJ2-4, with 9 bases lining up with TRBD2. The CDR3 is 17 amino acids. Germline assignment: CDR1 MGHRA and CDR2 YSYEKL. V lost 1 base, J lost 3 bases, and 7 bases stayed unmatched. DNA of the CDR3: TGCGCCAGCAGCCAAGCGGCTAGCGGGGCCAACAAAAACATTCAGTACTTC. This translates into CASSQAASGANKNIQYF.

The chain couples TRBV30 to TRBJ1-6, with unresolved D. This CDR3 region has 14 residues. The V gene lost 3 bases and the J gene lost 7 bases, with 13 bases spanning the gap. CDR1 and CDR2 from the germline V gene are GTSNPN and SVGIG (reference sequence). The CDR3: CAWRRRAPNSPLHF. As DNA, the CDR3 is TGTGCCTGGAGGCGGCGGGCCCCGAATTCACCCCTCCACTTT.

The chain couples TRBV11-2 to TRBJ1-4, with D uncertain. CDR1 and CDR2 from the germline V gene are SGHAT and FQNNGV. The CDR3 loop spans 15 amino acids. The V and J ends lost 3 bases and 0 bases respectively, with 8 bases between them. The CDR3 nucleotides are TGTGCCAGCAGCTTGAATGTAGCAACTAATGAAAAACTGTTTTTT. Its protein product is CASSLNVATNEKLFF.

This clone was observed a few times. V is TRBV19 and J is TRBJ1-4; 9 bases fit TRBD1. With 5 bases clipped from V and 8 bases from J, the junction kept 9 bases outside the gene matches. Germline V gene sequence: CDR1 LNHDA, CDR2 SQIVND (reference sequence). The CDR3 totals 15 residues. CDR3 protein: CASSGGQGSPEKLFF. CDR3 coding DNA: TGTGCCAGTAGTGGGGGACAGGGATCGCCGGAAAAACTGTTTTTT.

The chain has TRBV3-1 (or the pseudogene TRBV3-2) and TRBJ1-5; 7 bases map to TRBD1. Germline V lookup: CDR1 LGHDT, CDR2 YNNKEL (reference sequence). V lost 0 bases and J lost 7; bases outside the gene matches: 6. The CDR3 covers 15 residues. CDR3 DNA sequence: TGTGCCAGCAGCCAAGATTACGGACAGGTCCAGCCCCAGCATTTT. Amino acids: CASSQDYGQVQPQHF.

CDR3 sequence (DNA): TGTGCCAGCAGCTTAGCGCTGGTCCAAGATCTACCCACCATATATTTT. Translation: CASSLALVQDLPTIYF. The chain combines TRBV7-6 with TRBJ1-3; D not resolved. The CDR3 runs to 16 residues. Germline V gene sequence: CDR1 SGHVS, CDR2 FNYEAQ. The ends were cut back, 0 bases at V and 9 bases at J, with 18 bases in the middle.

The rearrangement uses TRBV19 and TRBJ2-7; weak D call: TRBD1 (6 bases). V was clipped by 3 bases and J by 3 bases, with 15 bases between them. Germline V gene sequence: CDR1 LNHDA, CDR2 SQIVND (reference sequence). The CDR3 covers 15 residues. CDR3: CASSMKQGLIYEQYF. CDR3 in DNA: TGTGCCAGTAGTATGAAGCAGGGGTTAATCTACGAGCAGTACTTC.

On this clone: Distinct nucleotide sequences in the sample also encode this CDR3. The chain is built from TRBV3-1 (or the pseudogene TRBV3-2) and TRBJ1-1; TRBD1 matches at 9 bases. The V gene's germline CDR1 is LGHDT and CDR2 YNNKEL (reference sequence). The CDR3 totals 14 residues. The junction had 3 bases not matched to a gene; V was cut back by 4 bases and J by 3 bases. The CDR3 sequence: CASSLQGADTEAFF. Written as DNA, the CDR3 is TGTGCCAGCAGCCTACAGGGGGCAGACACTGAAGCTTTCTTT.

This chain uses TRBV4-2 with TRBJ2-2; 10 bases are a match to TRBD2. The CDR3 loop spans 17 amino acids. Germline values: CDR1 LGHNA, CDR2 YNFKEQ. Unmatched junction bases numbered 7, after V lost 6 bases and J lost 0 bases. CDR3 sequence: CASRTWTSGANTGELFF. CDR3 DNA: TGTGCCAGCAGAACTTGGACTAGCGGCGCGAACACCGGGGAGCTGTTTTTT.

The chain couples TRBV10-3 to TRBJ2-5; 14 bases are a match to TRBD2. CDR1 is ENHRY, CDR2 SYGVKD, per germline. The junction had 2 bases not matched to a gene; V was cut back by 10 bases and J by 4 bases. This CDR3 spans 13 amino acids. This CDR3 is CATGLAGGETQYF. CDR3 DNA: TGTGCCACCGGACTAGCGGGAGGAGAGACCCAGTACTTC.

V usage is TRBV5-6 and J usage is TRBJ1-3, with no clear D. V was shortened by 1 base and J by 0 bases, with 5 bases between the two germline ends. CDR1 is SGHDT and CDR2 is YYEEEE in the germline V gene. The CDR3 is 14 amino acids. CDR3 region: CASSLPVSGNTIYF. The CDR3 DNA reads as TGTGCCAGCAGCTTGCCAGTCTCTGGAAACACCATATATTTT.

The CDR3: CASSLTGQGFAPLHF. DNA for the CDR3: TGTGCCAGCAGCTTAACGGGACAGGGTTTCGCACCCCTCCACTTT. The chain carries TRBV7-8 and TRBJ1-6; 9 bases fit TRBD1. Germline V gives CDR1 SGHVS, CDR2 FQNEAQ. The CDR3 is 15 amino acids. With 2 bases clipped from V and 11 bases from J, the junction kept 7 bases outside the gene matches. Combining the CDR3 with reference TRBV7-8 and TRBJ1-6 gives the whole variable domain GAGVSQSPRYKVAKRGQDVALRCDPISGHVSLFWYQQALGQGPEFLTYFQNEAQLDKSGLPSDRFFAERPEGSVSTLKIQRTQQEDSAVYLCASSLTGQGFAPLHFGNGTRLTVT.

The V gene is TRBV19, the J gene TRBJ1-1, with D possibly TRBD1 on 5 matching bases. CDR3 size: 16 residues. Trimming removed 5 bases at V and 0 bases at J, with 16 bases between. Germline assignment: CDR1 LNHDA and CDR2 SQIVND (reference sequence). The CDR3 nucleotides are TGTGCCAGTAGTCCCCTCCTGACAGATATGAACACTGAAGCTTTCTTT. Its translation is CASSPLLTDMNTEAFF.

This clone has more than one count but fewer than ten. This rearrangement joins TRBV7-3 to TRBJ2-2, with TRBD1 as a possible D gene (5 bases). The CDR3 extends over 14 amino acids. Germline values: CDR1 SGHTA, CDR2 FQGTGA. V was trimmed by 4 bases and J by 2 bases, leaving 8 bases between them. The CDR3 nucleotides read TGTGCCAGCAGCTCCGACAGTAACACCGGGGAGCTGTTTTTT. Translating gives CASSSDSNTGELFF.

V gene TRBV10-3 combines with J gene TRBJ2-7; D might be TRBD2 (6 bases). Looked up from germline, CDR1 is ENHRY and CDR2 is SYGVKD. The V and J ends lost 3 bases and 3 bases respectively, with 15 bases between them. The CDR3 consists of 15 residues. In DNA form, the CDR3 reads TGTGCCATCAGTGACAGTGGCCGGAGGGACTACGAGCAGTACTTC. Its protein is CAISDSGRRDYEQYF.

The gene calls are TRBV5-8 and TRBJ1-2; D gene unclear. The CDR3 extends over 12 amino acids. With 4 bases removed from V and 5 bases from J, the gap between germline ends came to 9 bases. Per the germline V gene, CDR1 is SGHTS and CDR2 is YDEGEE. CDR3 residues: CASSQDGYGYTF. As DNA, the CDR3 is TGTGCCAGCAGCCAGGATGGGTATGGCTACACCTTC.

This clone appeared once. As DNA, the CDR3 is TGTGCCAGCAGCCAATCCGGGATCGATGAGCAGTTCTTC. Its translation: CASSQSGIDEQFF. The chain is built from TRBV3-1 (or the pseudogene TRBV3-2) and TRBJ2-1, with D perhaps TRBD2 (5 bases). Germline V gene lookup returns CDR1 LGHDT and CDR2 YNNKEL (reference sequence). This CDR3 has 13 amino acids. Trimming stripped 2 bases from V and 8 bases from J, with 10 bases between.

The rearrangement uses TRBV9 and TRBJ1-5; TRBD1 might be the D (5 bases). The germline V gene encodes CDR1 SGDLS and CDR2 YYNGEE. This CDR3 has 14 residues. Trimming took 2 bases from V and 3 from J, leaving 9 bases between them. CDR3 bases: TGTGCCAGCAGCGTGGGGGGAATCAATCAGCCCCAGCATTTT. This codes for CASSVGGINQPQHF.

V gene TRBV7-9 combines with J gene TRBJ1-5; D is undetermined. Trimming shortened V by 2 bases and J by 6 bases, and 8 bases separated the two germline ends. CDR1 and CDR2 (germline): SEHNR, FQNEAQ (reference sequence). The CDR3 totals 13 residues. DNA for the CDR3: TGTGCCAGCAGCTTAACGGGTAGTCAGCCCCAGCATTTT. Residues: CASSLTGSQPQHF. The whole variable domain, remainder taken from reference TRBV7-9 and TRBJ1-5, is DTGVSQNPRHKITKRGQNVTFRCDPISEHNRLYWYRQTLGQGPEFLTYFQNEAQLEKSRLLSDRFSAERPKGSFSTLEIQRTEQGDSAMYLCASSLTGSQPQHFGDGTRLSIL.

This rearrangement joins TRBV3-1 (or the pseudogene TRBV3-2) to TRBJ1-1; weak D call: TRBD1 (6 bases). Trimming stripped 1 base from V and 5 bases from J, with 14 bases between. The CDR3 totals 15 residues. The germline CDR1 and CDR2 sequences are LGHDT and YNNKEL (reference sequence). CDR3: CASSQAAGVGTEAFF. The DNA of the CDR3 is TGTGCCAGCAGCCAAGCGGCAGGGGTCGGGACTGAAGCTTTCTTT.

The chain links TRBV15 to TRBJ2-5; 8 bases line up with TRBD1. V lost 4 bases and J lost 5; bases outside the gene matches: 9. Germline loops: CDR1 LNHNV, CDR2 YYDKDF (reference sequence). CDR3 length: 15 amino acids. CDR3 sequence (DNA): TGTGCCACCAGCACACCGACAGGGGCTATGGAGACCCAGTACTTC. It specifies CATSTPTGAMETQYF.

This chain uses TRBV19 with TRBJ1-1, with TRBD1 identical over 10 bases. CDR1 and CDR2 (germline): LNHDA, SQIVND (reference sequence). This CDR3 contains 16 residues. V shed 2 bases and J 2 bases; nucleotides not matched to a gene: 5. Here the CDR3 DNA reads TGTGCCAGTAGTATAAGGACAGGGGGTACCAACACTGAAGCTTTCTTT. Residues: CASSIRTGGTNTEAFF.

The rearrangement links TRBV7-9 to TRBJ1-1; D gene ambiguous. V was shortened by 4 bases and J by 3 bases, with 15 bases between the two germline ends. CDR1 SEHNR and CDR2 FQNEAQ come from the germline V gene (reference sequence). The length of the CDR3 is 15 residues. The CDR3 protein is CASSSDGGIHTEAFF. The CDR3 DNA is TGTGCCAGCAGCTCAGACGGAGGGATTCACACTGAAGCTTTCTTT.

The chain joins TRBV12-3 or TRBV12-4 to TRBJ2-2; D remains unclear. Trimming removed 8 bases at V and 1 base at J, with 2 bases between. The CDR3 consists of 11 residues. The CDR3 sequence: CASQNTGELFF. For the CDR3, the DNA is TGTGCCAGCCAGAACACCGGGGAGCTGTTTTTT.

The chain's CDR3 is CATSEYPYNEQFF. DNA for the CDR3: TGTGCCACCAGTGAATATCCCTACAATGAGCAGTTCTTC. The chain has TRBV24-1 and TRBJ2-1, with no clear D. The CDR3 length is 13 residues. CDR1 is KGHDR and CDR2 is SFDVKD in the germline V gene. V gave up 4 bases and J gave up 2 bases, with 5 bases separating them.